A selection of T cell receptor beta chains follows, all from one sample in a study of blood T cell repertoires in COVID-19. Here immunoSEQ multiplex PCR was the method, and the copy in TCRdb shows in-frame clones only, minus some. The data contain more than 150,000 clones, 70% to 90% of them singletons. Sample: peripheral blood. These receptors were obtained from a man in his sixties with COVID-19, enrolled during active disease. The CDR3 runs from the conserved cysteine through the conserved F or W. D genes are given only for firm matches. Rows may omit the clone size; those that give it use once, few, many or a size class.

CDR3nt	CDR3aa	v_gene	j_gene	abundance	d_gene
TGTGCCAGCAGCCGCCCGGGACAGCGGGCCTACGAGCAGTACTTC	CASSRPGQRAYEQYF	TRBV28	TRBJ2-7	.	.
TGCGCCAGCAGCGAAGGGACAGGGTATGGCTACACCTTC	CASSEGTGYGYTF	TRBV5-1	TRBJ1-2	.	TRBD1
TGTGCCACCAGTGAGGTATCAGGGGCTGGCTACACCTTC	CATSEVSGAGYTF	TRBV24-1	TRBJ1-2	.	.
TGTGCCAGCAGCCTCCAAGGGCGACAGGACTTCTTCATGAACACTGAAGCTTTCTTT	CASSLQGRQDFFMNTEAFF	TRBV3-1/TRBV3-2	TRBJ1-1	.	.
TGCGCCAGCAGTCAATCGAGGGACAGTGAGGGGGATGGCTACACCTTC	CASSQSRDSEGDGYTF	TRBV23-1	TRBJ1-2	.	TRBD1
TGTGCCAGCAGCTTAGCCATTCCTTCACCCCTCCACTTT	CASSLAIPSPLHF	TRBV7-2	TRBJ1-6	.	.
TGTGCCAGCAGCTATAACCCGGGACAGGTCGTTTTCCATGAGCAGTTCTTC	CASSYNPGQVVFHEQFF	TRBV7-8	TRBJ2-1	once	TRBD1
TGTGCCAGCAGCTTCTGGGACAGGGGAGGGAAAAATGAGCAGTTCTTC	CASSFWDRGGKNEQFF	TRBV9	TRBJ2-1	.	TRBD1
TGCAGCGTTGTTGAGGTGTACACTGAAGCTTTCTTT	CSVVEVYTEAFF	TRBV29-1	TRBJ1-1	.	.
TGTGCCAGCGACCAAAAAGACAGCCATCTGGTAAACACCATATATTTT	CASDQKDSHLVNTIYF	TRBV27	TRBJ1-3	.	.
TGTGCCAGCAGCTTAGTATACGGCCCCGGAGGCACTGAAGCTTTCTTT	CASSLVYGPGGTEAFF	TRBV11-2	TRBJ1-1	.	.
TGTGCCAGCAGTGATTGGCAGTATACGCAGTATTTT	CASSDWQYTQYF	TRBV2	TRBJ2-3	few	.
TGCGCCAGCAGCCCGGTGGAGGGATCTGGGGCCAACGTCCTGACTTTC	CASSPVEGSGANVLTF	TRBV5-1	TRBJ2-6	.	.
TGTGCCAGTAGTATCTTCGGTTCCCCGGAGACTGAAGCTTTCTTT	CASSIFGSPETEAFF	TRBV19	TRBJ1-1	.	.
TGTGCCAGCAGCTTACCAGCGACCTCGGGAAAACTGTTTTTT	CASSLPATSGKLFF	TRBV7-9	TRBJ1-4	.	.
TGTGCCAGCAGGAGAGCGGGGGAATTGACGGATACGCAGTATTTT	CASRRAGELTDTQYF	TRBV6-4	TRBJ2-3	.	TRBD2
TGCGCCAGCAGCTTCGGACTAGCGATCCATGAGCAGTTCTTC	CASSFGLAIHEQFF	TRBV4-3	TRBJ2-1	.	TRBD2
TGTGCCAGCAGTGAATCTTTGACAGGGGGGGAAAAACTGTTTTTT	CASSESLTGGEKLFF	TRBV25-1	TRBJ1-4	once	TRBD1
TGCGCCAGCACCCCCCCGACTAGCTACACAGATACGCAGTATTTT	CASTPPTSYTDTQYF	TRBV5-1	TRBJ2-3	.	TRBD2
TGTGCCAGCAGGATGGACAACATGAACACTGAAGCTTTCTTT	CASRMDNMNTEAFF	TRBV2	TRBJ1-1	.	.
TGTGCCAGCAGGCCAAACAGTTATAGCAATCAGCCCCAGCATTTT	CASRPNSYSNQPQHF	TRBV6-5	TRBJ1-5	.	.
TGTGCCACCGCTGAGGACAGCGCCTCGTACTATGGCTACACCTTC	CATAEDSASYYGYTF	TRBV10-3	TRBJ1-2	.	.
TGTGCCAGTAGCCGAATACAGCTAGCCAAAAACATTCAGTACTTC	CASSRIQLAKNIQYF	TRBV19	TRBJ2-4	.	.
TGTGCCAGCAGGGGGACACGAGAAAAACTGTTTTTT	CASRGTREKLFF	TRBV6-5	TRBJ1-4	.	.
TGTGCCAGCAGCCTGCGGACACTACAAGAGACCCAGTACTTC	CASSLRTLQETQYF	TRBV7-9	TRBJ2-5	.	.
TGTGCCAGCAGCTTACCCGCTAAAAGACAGGGTCTAATGAACACTGAAGCTTTCTTT	CASSLPAKRQGLMNTEAFF	TRBV13	TRBJ1-1	.	TRBD1
TGTGCCAGCAGCAGACAGGCCCAAGAGACCCAGTACTTC	CASSRQAQETQYF	TRBV12-3/TRBV12-4	TRBJ2-5	.	.
TGTGCCAGCACGGGAGCCAATTATGGCTACACCTTC	CASTGANYGYTF	TRBV11-1	TRBJ1-2	.	.
TGTGCCAGCAGCCCTTCGAGGAGCTCCTATAATTCACCCCTCCACTTT	CASSPSRSSYNSPLHF	TRBV21-1	TRBJ1-6	.	.
TGTGCCAGCAGCTGGGCCTCAAACATTCAGTACTTC	CASSWASNIQYF	TRBV11-3	TRBJ2-4	.	.
TGTGCCAGCAGTGAACCCCTAGCGATAAGCACAGATACGCAGTATTTT	CASSEPLAISTDTQYF	TRBV6-1	TRBJ2-3	once	.
TGCAGCGTTCAAGGACTCACTGAAGCTTTCTTT	CSVQGLTEAFF	TRBV29-1	TRBJ1-1	once	.
TGCGCCAGCAGCCAAGATTTGGGACACCAGAGCACAGATACGCAGTATTTT	CASSQDLGHQSTDTQYF	TRBV4-3	TRBJ2-3	.	.
TGCGCCAGCAGCGTTACAGGGGGGAGCGGGGAGCTGTTTTTT	CASSVTGGSGELFF	TRBV5-1	TRBJ2-2	.	TRBD1
TGTGCCAGCAGTCCTCAGGGTAGAGATGGCTACACCTTC	CASSPQGRDGYTF	TRBV3-1/TRBV3-2	TRBJ1-2	.	.
TGTGCCAGCAGCCACGGACTAGCGGGGGCAATGAACACCGGGGAGCTGTTTTTT	CASSHGLAGAMNTGELFF	TRBV11-3	TRBJ2-2	.	TRBD2
TGTGCCAGCAGCCAAGCAGTAGGGGGAGGGAACGGTGAAGCTTTCTTT	CASSQAVGGGNGEAFF	TRBV4-2	TRBJ1-1	.	.
TGTGCCAGCAGTTACGGGGGCCAGCTCACTAATACGCAGTATTTT	CASSYGGQLTNTQYF	TRBV6-2/TRBV6-3	TRBJ2-3	.	.
TGTGCCATCAGTGAGTTACCAGGGATGGGTCAGCCCCAGCATTTT	CAISELPGMGQPQHF	TRBV10-3	TRBJ1-5	.	.
TGTGCCAGTAGTACTGCGACAGGGGATAAGCCCCAGCATTTT	CASSTATGDKPQHF	TRBV19	TRBJ1-5	few	TRBD1
TGTGCCAGCAGCAGCGGGACAGGATCCTACGAGCAGTACTTC	CASSSGTGSYEQYF	TRBV28	TRBJ2-7	.	.
TGTGCCACCCAGGGAACTAGCGGGGACTACGAGCAGTACTTC	CATQGTSGDYEQYF	TRBV19	TRBJ2-7	.	TRBD2
TGTGCCAGCAGTTACGACAGCCTCTATGGCTACACCTTC	CASSYDSLYGYTF	TRBV28	TRBJ1-2	.	.
TGTGCCAGCAGTATGGGACGGGAGAGCTCCTATAATTCACCCCTCCACTTT	CASSMGRESSYNSPLHF	TRBV6-2/TRBV6-3	TRBJ1-6	.	.
TGTGCCAGCAAAGCTAGCGGGACCAATGAGCAGTTCTTC	CASKASGTNEQFF	TRBV6-5	TRBJ2-1	once	TRBD2
TGTGCCAGCAGTTACTCGACAGCAAGTAATGAAAAACTGTTTTTT	CASSYSTASNEKLFF	TRBV6-5	TRBJ1-4	.	.
TGTGCCAGCAGCTTATCGGTTAACCAGGGTGAAAAACTGTTTTTT	CASSLSVNQGEKLFF	TRBV7-2	TRBJ1-4	.	.
TGTGCCAGCAGTTCAACCGGGACACGACGCTACAATGAGCAGTTCTTC	CASSSTGTRRYNEQFF	TRBV28	TRBJ2-1	.	.
TGTGCCAGCAGCTTGTCGGGTTATGGCTACACCTTC	CASSLSGYGYTF	TRBV5-8	TRBJ1-2	.	.
TGTGCCACCAGCAGAGATACGACAGGGGAGCAGTACTTC	CATSRDTTGEQYF	TRBV15	TRBJ2-7	.	TRBD1
TGTGCCAGCAGCCAGGGGAACTCTGGGGCCAACGTCCTGACTTTC	CASSQGNSGANVLTF	TRBV7-3	TRBJ2-6	.	.
TGTGCCAGTAGTGTCAGGGACTATGGCTACACCTTC	CASSVRDYGYTF	TRBV19	TRBJ1-2	once	.
TGTGCCAGCAGTGAAGCCCACAGCAGAATGAACACTGAAGCTTTCTTT	CASSEAHSRMNTEAFF	TRBV6-1	TRBJ1-1	.	.
TGTGCCAGCAGCATTAACGGGACAGAAGTAAATCAGCCCCAGCATTTT	CASSINGTEVNQPQHF	TRBV21-1	TRBJ1-5	.	.
TGTGCCAGTAGTAGAAGACAGGGCCGGCCCCCGGGCTGGGGAGTGAGCAATCAGCCCCAGCATTTT	CASSRRQGRPPGWGVSNQPQHF	TRBV19	TRBJ1-5	.	TRBD1
TGTGCCAGCAGCGGAGGTACTAATGAAAAACTGTTTTTT	CASSGGTNEKLFF	TRBV5-5	TRBJ1-4	.	.
TGTGCCAGCAGCTTAAGTCAGAACACTGAAGCTTTCTTT	CASSLSQNTEAFF	TRBV7-3	TRBJ1-1	.	.
TGTGCCAGCAGCTCGGGACTAGCGGGAACCACAGATACGCAGTATTTT	CASSSGLAGTTDTQYF	TRBV7-9	TRBJ2-3	.	TRBD2